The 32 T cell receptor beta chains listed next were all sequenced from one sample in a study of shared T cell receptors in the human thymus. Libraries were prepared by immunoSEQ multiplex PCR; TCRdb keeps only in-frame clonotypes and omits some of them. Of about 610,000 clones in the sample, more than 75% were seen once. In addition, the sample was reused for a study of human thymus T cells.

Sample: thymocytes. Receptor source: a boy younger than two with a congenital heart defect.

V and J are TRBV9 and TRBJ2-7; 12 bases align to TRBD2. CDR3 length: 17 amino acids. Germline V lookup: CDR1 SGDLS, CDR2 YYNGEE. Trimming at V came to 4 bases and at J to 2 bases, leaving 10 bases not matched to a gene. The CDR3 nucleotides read TGTGCCAGCAGCCCCTCGGGGACTAGCGGGCCTCCCTACGAGCAGTACTTC. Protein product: CASSPSGTSGPPYEQYF.

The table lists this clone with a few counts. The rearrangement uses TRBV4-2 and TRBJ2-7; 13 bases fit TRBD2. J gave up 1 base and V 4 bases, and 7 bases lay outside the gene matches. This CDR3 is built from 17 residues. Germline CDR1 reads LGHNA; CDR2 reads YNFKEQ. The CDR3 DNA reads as TGTGCCAGCAGCCCGCGGACTAGCGGGAGAGGGTCCTACGAGCAGTACTTC. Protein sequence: CASSPRTSGRGSYEQYF.

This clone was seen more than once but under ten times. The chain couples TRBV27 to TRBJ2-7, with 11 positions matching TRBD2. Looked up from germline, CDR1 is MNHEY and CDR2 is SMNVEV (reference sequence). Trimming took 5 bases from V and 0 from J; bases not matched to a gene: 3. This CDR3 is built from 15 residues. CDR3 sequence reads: CASSGSGRASYEQYF. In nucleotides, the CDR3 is TGTGCCAGCAGTGGTAGCGGGAGGGCCTCCTACGAGCAGTACTTC.

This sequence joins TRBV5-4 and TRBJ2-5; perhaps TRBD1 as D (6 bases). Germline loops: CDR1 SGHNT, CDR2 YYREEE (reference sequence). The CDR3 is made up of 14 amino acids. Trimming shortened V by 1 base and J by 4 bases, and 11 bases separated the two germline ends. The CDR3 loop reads CASSLLGQRETQYF. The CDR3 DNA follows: TGTGCCAGCAGCTTGCTCGGACAGAGAGAGACCCAGTACTTC.

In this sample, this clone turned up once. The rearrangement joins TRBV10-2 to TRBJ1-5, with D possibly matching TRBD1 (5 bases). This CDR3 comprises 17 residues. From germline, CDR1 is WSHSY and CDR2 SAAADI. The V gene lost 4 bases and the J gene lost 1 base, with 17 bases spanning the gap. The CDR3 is CASSGPRWRGSNQPQHF. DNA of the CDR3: TGCGCCAGCAGTGGTCCGCGGTGGCGGGGGAGCAATCAGCCCCAGCATTTT.

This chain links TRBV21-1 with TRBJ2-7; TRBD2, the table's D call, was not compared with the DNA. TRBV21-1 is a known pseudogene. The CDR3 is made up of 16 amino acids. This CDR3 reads CASTPQGQAAWREQYF. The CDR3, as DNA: TGTGCCAGCACCCCCCAAGGGCAGGCCGCTTGGAGGGAGCAGTACTTC.

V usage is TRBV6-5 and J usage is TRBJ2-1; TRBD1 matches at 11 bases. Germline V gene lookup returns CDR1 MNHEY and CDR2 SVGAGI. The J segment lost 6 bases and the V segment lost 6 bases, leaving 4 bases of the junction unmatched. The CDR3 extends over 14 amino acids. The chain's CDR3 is CASSRGQGANEQFF. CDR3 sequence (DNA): TGTGCCAGCAGCCGAGGACAGGGGGCCAATGAGCAGTTCTTC.

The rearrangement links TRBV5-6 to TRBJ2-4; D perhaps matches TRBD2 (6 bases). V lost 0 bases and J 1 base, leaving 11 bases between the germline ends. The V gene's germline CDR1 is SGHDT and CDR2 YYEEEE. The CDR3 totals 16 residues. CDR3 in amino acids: CASSLARGPAKNIQYF. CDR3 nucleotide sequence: TGTGCCAGCAGCTTGGCGCGGGGCCCGGCCAAAAACATTCAGTACTTC. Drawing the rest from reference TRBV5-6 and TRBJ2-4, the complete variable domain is DAGVTQSPTHLIKTRGQQVTLRCSPKSGHDTVSWYQQALGQGPQFIFQYYEEEERQRGNFPDRFSGHQFPNYSSELNVNALLLGDSALYLCASSLARGPAKNIQYFGAGTRLSVL.

The CDR3 loop is CASSSALQGNTGELFF. CDR3 coding DNA: TGTGCCAGCAGTTCAGCCCTACAGGGAAACACCGGGGAGCTGTTTTTT. The chain links TRBV27 to TRBJ2-2; possibly TRBD1 for D (6 bases). CDR1 is MNHEY, CDR2 SMNVEV, per germline (reference sequence). The CDR3 is made up of 16 amino acids. Trimming removed 4 bases from V and 2 bases from J, with 14 bases in between.

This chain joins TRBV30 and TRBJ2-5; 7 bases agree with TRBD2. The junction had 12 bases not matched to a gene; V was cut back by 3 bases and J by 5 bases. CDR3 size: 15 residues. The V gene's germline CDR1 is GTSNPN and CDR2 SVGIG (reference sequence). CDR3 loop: CAWRDTGGREETQYF. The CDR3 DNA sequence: TGTGCCTGGAGAGATACGGGGGGTAGAGAGGAGACCCAGTACTTC.

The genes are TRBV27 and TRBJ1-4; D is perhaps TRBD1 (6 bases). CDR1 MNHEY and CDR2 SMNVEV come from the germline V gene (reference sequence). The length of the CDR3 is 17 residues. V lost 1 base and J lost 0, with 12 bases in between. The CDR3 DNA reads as TGTGCCAGCAGTTTATTGGGCAGGGGCGCAACTAATGAAAAACTGTTTTTT. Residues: CASSLLGRGATNEKLFF.

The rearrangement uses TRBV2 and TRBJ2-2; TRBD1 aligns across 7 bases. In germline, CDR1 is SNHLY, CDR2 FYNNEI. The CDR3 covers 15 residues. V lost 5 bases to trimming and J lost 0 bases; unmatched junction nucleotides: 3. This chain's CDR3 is CASSMTGSNTGELFF. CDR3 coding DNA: TGTGCCAGCAGTATGACAGGGTCGAACACCGGGGAGCTGTTTTTT.

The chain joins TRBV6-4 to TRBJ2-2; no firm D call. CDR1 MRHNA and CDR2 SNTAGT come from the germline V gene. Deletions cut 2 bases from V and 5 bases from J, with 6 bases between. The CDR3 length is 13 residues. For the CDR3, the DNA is TGTGCCAGCAGTGACCCTAGTACCGGGGAGCTGTTTTTT. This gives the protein CASSDPSTGELFF.

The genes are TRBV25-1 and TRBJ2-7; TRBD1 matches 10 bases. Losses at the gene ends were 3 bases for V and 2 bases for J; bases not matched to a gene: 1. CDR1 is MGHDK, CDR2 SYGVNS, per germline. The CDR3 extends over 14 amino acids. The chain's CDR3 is CASSDGTGAYEQYF. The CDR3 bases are TGTGCCAGCAGTGACGGGACAGGGGCCTACGAGCAGTACTTC.

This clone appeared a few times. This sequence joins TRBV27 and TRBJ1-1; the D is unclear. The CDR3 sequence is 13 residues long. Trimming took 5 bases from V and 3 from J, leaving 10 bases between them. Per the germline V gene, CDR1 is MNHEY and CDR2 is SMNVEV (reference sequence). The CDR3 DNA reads TGTGCCAGCAGTCGGGGTAAGCACACTGAAGCTTTCTTT. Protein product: CASSRGKHTEAFF.

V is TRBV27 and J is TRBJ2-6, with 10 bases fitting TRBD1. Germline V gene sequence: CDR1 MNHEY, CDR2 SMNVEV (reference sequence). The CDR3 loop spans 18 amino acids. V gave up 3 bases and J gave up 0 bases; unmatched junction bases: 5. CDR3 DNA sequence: TGTGCCAGCAGTTTCCGGGACAGGGGTAGCTCTGGGGCCAACGTCCTGACTTTC. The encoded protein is CASSFRDRGSSGANVLTF.

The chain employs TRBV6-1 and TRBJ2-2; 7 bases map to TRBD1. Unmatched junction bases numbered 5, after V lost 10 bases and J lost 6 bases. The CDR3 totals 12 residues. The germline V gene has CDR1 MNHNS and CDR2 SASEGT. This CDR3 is CAIQGESGELFF. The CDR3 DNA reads TGTGCCATTCAGGGGGAGTCCGGGGAGCTGTTTTTT.

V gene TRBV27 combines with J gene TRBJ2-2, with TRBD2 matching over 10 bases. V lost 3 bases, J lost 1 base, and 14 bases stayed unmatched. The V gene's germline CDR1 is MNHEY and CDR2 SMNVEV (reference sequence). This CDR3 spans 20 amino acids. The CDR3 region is CASSFWLAGERVWNTGELFF. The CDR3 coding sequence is TGTGCCAGCAGTTTTTGGCTAGCGGGAGAAAGAGTCTGGAACACCGGGGAGCTGTTTTTT.

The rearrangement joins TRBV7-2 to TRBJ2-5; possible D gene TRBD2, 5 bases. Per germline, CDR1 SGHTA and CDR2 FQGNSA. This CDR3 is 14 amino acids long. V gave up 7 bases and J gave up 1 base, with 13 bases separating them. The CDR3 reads CASIPRRGQETQYF. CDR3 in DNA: TGTGCCAGCATCCCGCGACGGGGCCAAGAGACCCAGTACTTC.

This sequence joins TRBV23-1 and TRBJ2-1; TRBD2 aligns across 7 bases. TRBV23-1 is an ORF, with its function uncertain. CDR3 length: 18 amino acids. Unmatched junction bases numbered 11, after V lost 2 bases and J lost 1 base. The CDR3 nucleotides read TGCGCCAGCAGTCAAAGCGGTGGCGGGAGTACATCCTACAATGAGCAGTTCTTC. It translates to CASSQSGGGSTSYNEQFF.

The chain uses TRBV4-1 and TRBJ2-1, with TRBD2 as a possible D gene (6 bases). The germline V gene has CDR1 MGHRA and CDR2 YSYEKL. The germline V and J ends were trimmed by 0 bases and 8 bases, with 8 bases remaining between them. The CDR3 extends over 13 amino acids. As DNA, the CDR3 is TGCGCCAGCAGCCAAGACCGCGGGGATGAGCAGTTCTTC. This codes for CASSQDRGDEQFF.

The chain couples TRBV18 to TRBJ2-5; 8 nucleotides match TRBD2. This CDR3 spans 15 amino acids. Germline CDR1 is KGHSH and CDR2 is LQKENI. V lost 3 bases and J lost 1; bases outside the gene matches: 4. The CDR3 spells CASSPAGGTQETQYF. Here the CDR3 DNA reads TGTGCCAGCTCACCGGCGGGAGGCACCCAAGAGACCCAGTACTTC.

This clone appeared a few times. This chain's CDR3 is CAISDTGELFF. The CDR3 coding sequence is TGTGCCATCAGCGACACCGGGGAGCTGTTTTTT. This chain joins TRBV10-3 and TRBJ2-2, with D unresolved. CDR1 is ENHRY, CDR2 SYGVKD, per germline. This CDR3 spans 11 amino acids. The V end was cut by 6 bases, the J end by 3 bases, with 2 bases between.

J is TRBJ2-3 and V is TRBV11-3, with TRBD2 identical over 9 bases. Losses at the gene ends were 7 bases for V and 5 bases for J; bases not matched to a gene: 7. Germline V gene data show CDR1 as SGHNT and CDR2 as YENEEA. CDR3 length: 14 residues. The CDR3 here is CASTLAGSEDTQYF. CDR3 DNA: TGTGCCAGCACTCTAGCGGGGTCGGAAGATACGCAGTATTTT.

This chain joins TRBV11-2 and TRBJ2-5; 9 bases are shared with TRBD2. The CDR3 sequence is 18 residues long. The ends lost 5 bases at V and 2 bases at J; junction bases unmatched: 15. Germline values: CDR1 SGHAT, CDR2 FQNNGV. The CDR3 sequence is CASSMGLAGAVQQETQYF. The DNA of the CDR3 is TGTGCCAGCAGCATGGGACTAGCTGGAGCGGTTCAGCAAGAGACCCAGTACTTC.

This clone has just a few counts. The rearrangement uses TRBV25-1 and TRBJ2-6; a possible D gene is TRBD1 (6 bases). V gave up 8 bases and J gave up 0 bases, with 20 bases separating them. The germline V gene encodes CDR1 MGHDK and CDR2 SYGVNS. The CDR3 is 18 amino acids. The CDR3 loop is CASEGDIKLSSGANVLTF. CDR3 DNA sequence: TGTGCCAGCGAAGGGGACATAAAGCTTAGCTCTGGGGCCAACGTCCTGACTTTC.

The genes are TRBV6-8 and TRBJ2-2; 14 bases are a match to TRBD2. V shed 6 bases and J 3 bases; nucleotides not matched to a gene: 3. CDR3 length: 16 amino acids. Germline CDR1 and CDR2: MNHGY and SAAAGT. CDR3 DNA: TGTGCCAGCAGCCCGACTAGCGGGAGGGACACCGGGGAGCTGTTTTTT. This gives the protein CASSPTSGRDTGELFF.

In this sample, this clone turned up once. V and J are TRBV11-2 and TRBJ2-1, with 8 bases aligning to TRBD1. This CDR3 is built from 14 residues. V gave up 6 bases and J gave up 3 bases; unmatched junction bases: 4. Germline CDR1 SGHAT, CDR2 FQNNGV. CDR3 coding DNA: TGTGCCAGCAGTCACACAGGGGGCTACAATGAGCAGTTCTTC. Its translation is CASSHTGGYNEQFF.

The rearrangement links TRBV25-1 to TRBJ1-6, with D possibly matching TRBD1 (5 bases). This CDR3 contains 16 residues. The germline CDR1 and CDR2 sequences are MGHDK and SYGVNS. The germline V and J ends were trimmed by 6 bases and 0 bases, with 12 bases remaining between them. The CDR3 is CASSQGWGSYNSPLHF. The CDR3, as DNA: TGTGCCAGCAGCCAGGGTTGGGGCTCCTATAATTCACCCCTCCACTTT.

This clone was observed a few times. CDR3 nucleotide sequence: TGTGCCAGCAGGACTAACGGGTTGGGGGGCTACACCTTC. It codes for CASRTNGLGGYTF. The V gene is TRBV5-5, the J gene TRBJ1-2, with unresolved D. The CDR3 spans 13 residues. Trimming stripped 5 bases from V and 8 bases from J, with 16 bases between. Germline CDR1 is SGHKS and CDR2 is YYEKEE (reference sequence). The whole variable domain, filled in from reference TRBV5-5 and TRBJ1-2, reads DAGVTQSPTHLIKTRGQQVTLRCSPISGHKSVSWYQQVLGQGPQFIFQYYEKEERGRGNFPDRFSARQFPNYSSELNVNALLLGDSALYLCASRTNGLGGYTFGSGTRLTVV.

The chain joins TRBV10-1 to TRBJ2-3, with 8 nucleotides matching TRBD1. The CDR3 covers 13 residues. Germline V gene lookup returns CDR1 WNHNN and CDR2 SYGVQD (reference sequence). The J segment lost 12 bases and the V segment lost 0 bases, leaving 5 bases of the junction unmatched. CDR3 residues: CASSESGTGPQYF. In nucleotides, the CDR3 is TGCGCCAGCAGTGAGTCCGGGACAGGCCCCCAGTATTTT.

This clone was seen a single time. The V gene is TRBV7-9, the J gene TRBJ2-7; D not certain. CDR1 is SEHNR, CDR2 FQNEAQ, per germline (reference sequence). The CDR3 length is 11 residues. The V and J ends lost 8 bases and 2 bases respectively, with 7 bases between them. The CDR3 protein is CASGAPYEQYF. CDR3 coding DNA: TGTGCCAGCGGAGCTCCCTACGAGCAGTACTTC. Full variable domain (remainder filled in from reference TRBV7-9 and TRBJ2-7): DTGVSQNPRHKITKRGQNVTFRCDPISEHNRLYWYRQTLGQGPEFLTYFQNEAQLEKSRLLSDRFSAERPKGSFSTLEIQRTEQGDSAMYLCASGAPYEQYFGPGTRLTVT.